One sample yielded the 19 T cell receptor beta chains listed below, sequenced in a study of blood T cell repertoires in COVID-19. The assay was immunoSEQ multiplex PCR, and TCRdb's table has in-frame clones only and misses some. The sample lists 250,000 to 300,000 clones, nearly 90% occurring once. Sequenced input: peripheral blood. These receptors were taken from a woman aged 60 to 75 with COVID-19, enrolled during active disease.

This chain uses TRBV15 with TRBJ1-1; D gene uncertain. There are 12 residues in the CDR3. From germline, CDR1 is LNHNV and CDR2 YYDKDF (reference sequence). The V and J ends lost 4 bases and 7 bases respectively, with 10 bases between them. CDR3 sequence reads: CATSKRSGEAFF. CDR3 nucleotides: TGTGCCACCAGCAAACGGTCCGGTGAAGCTTTCTTT.

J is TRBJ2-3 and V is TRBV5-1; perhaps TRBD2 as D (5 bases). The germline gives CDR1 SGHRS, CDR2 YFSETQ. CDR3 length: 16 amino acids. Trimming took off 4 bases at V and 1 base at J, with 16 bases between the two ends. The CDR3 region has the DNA TGCGCCAGCAGCCCCTCCGAAAGCGGACGCACAGATACGCAGTATTTT. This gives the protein CASSPSESGRTDTQYF.

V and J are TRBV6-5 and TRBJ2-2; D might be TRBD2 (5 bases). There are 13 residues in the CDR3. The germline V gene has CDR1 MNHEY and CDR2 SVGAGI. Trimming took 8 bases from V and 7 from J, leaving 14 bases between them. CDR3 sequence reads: CASRERRFGELFF. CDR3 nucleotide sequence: TGTGCCAGCCGGGAAAGGAGGTTCGGGGAGCTGTTTTTT.

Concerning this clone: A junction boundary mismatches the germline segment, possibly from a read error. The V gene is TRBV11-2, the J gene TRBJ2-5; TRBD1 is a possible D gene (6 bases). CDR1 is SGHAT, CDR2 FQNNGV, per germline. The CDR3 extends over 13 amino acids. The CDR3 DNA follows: TGTGCCAGCAGCTTGGACCAAAGGGGGACCGAGTACTTC. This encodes CASSLDQRGTEYF.

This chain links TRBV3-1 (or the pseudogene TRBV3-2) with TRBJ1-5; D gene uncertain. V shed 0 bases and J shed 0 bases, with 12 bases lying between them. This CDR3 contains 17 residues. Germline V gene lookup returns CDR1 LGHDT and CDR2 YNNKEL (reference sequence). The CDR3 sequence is CASSQERDLYSNQPQHF. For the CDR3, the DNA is TGTGCCAGCAGCCAAGAGAGAGATCTTTATAGCAATCAGCCCCAGCATTTT.

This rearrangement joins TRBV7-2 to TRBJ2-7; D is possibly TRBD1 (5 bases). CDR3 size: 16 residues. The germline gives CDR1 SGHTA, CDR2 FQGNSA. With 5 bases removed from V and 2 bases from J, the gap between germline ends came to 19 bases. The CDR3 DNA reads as TGTGCCAGCAGCATACAAGACAGCCGTAACCCCTACGAGCAGTACTTC. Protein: CASSIQDSRNPYEQYF.

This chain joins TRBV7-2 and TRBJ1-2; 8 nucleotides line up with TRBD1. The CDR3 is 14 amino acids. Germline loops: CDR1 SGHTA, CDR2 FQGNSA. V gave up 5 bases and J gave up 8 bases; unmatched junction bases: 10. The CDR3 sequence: CASSVRTGREGYTF. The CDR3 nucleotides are TGTGCCAGCAGCGTCCGGACAGGGAGGGAGGGCTACACCTTC.

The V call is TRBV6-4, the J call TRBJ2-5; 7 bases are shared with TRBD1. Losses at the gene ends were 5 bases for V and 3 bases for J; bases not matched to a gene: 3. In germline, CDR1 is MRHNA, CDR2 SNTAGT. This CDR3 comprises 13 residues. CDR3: CASSRGQKETQYF. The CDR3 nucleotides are TGTGCCAGCAGTAGGGGACAGAAAGAGACCCAGTACTTC.

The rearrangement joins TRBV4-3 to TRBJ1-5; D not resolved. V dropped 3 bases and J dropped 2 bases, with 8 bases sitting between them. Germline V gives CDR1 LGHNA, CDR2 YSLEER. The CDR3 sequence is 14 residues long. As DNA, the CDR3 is TGCGCCAGCAGCCAGGCACGGGGCAATCAGCCCCAGCATTTT. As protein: CASSQARGNQPQHF.

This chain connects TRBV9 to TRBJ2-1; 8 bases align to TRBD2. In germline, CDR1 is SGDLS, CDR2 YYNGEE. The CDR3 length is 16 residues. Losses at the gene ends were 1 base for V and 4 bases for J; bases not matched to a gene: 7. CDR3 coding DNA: TGTGCCAGCAGCGTAACAGCGGGGGAACGATACAATGAGCAGTTCTTC. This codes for CASSVTAGERYNEQFF.

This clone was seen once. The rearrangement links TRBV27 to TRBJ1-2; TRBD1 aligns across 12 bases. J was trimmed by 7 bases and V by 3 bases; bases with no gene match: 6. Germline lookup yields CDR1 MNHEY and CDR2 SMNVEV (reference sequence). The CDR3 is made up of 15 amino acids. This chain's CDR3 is CASSFSGQGAIGYTF. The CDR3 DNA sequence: TGTGCCAGCAGTTTTTCGGGACAGGGGGCGATTGGCTACACCTTC.

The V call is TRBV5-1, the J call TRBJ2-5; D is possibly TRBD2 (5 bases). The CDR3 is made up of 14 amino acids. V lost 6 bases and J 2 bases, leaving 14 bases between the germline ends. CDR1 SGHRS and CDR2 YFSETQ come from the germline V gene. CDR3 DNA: TGCGCCAGCACCGGTGCGGGTACACAAGAGACCCAGTACTTC. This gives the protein CASTGAGTQETQYF.

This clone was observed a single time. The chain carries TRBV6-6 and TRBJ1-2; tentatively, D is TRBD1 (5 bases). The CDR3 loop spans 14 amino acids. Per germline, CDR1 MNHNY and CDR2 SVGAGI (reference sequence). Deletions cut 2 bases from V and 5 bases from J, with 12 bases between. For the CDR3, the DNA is TGTGCCAGCAGTTACGTGACAGCTGGATATGGCTACACCTTC. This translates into CASSYVTAGYGYTF.

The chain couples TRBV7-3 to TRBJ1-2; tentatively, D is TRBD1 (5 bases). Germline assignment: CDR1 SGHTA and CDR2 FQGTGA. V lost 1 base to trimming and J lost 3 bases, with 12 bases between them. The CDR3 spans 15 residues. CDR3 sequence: CASSLNVGDYYGYTF. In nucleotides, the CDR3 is TGTGCCAGCAGCTTAAACGTAGGGGATTACTATGGCTACACCTTC.

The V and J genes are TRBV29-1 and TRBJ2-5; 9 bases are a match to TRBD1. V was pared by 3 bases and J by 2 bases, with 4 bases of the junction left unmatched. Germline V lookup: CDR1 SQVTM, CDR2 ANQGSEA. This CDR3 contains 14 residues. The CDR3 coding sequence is TGCAGCGTTGATGAGGACAGGGGACAAGAGACCCAGTACTTC. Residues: CSVDEDRGQETQYF.

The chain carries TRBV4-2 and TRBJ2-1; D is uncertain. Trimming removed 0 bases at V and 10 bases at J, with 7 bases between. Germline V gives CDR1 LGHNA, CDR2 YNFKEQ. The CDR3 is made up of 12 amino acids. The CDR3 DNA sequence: TGTGCCAGCAGCCAAGATACCGGGGAGCAGTTCTTC. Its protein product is CASSQDTGEQFF.

CDR3 sequence (DNA): TGCAGCGTTGTCCCCTTCTCTGGAAACACCATATATTTT. Translating gives CSVVPFSGNTIYF. The rearrangement joins TRBV29-1 to TRBJ1-3; the D is unclear. This CDR3 comprises 13 residues. V shed 4 bases and J shed 0 bases, with 7 bases lying between them. CDR1 and CDR2 from the germline V gene are SQVTM and ANQGSEA.

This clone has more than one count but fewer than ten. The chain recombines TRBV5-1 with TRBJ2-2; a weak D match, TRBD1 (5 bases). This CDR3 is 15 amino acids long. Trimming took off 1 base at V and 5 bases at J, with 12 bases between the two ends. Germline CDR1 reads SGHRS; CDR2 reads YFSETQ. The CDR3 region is CASSLRQGQTGELFF. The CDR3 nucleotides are TGCGCCAGCAGCTTGCGGCAGGGTCAAACCGGGGAGCTGTTTTTT. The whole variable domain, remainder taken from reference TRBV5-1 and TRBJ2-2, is KAGVTQTPRYLIKTRGQQVTLSCSPISGHRSVSWYQQTPGQGLQFLFEYFSETQRNKGNFPGRFSGRQFSNSRSEMNVSTLELGDSALYLCASSLRQGQTGELFFGEGSRLTVL.

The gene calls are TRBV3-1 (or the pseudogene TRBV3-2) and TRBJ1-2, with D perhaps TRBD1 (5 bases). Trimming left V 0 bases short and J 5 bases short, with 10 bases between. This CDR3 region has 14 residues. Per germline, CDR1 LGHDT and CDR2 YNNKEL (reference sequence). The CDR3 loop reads CASSQEVQGYGYTF. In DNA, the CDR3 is TGTGCCAGCAGCCAAGAGGTGCAGGGTTATGGCTACACCTTC.